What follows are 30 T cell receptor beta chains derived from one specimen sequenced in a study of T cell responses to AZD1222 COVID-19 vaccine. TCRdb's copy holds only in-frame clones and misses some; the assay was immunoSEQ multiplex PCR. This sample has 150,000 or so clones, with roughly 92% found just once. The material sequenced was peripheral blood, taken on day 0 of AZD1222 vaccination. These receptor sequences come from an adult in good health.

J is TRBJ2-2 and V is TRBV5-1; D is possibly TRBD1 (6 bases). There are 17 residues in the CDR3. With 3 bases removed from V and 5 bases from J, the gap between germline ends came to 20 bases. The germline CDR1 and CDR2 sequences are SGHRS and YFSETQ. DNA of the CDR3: TGCGCCAGCAGCTCCGAGACAGGCCCGGTAGGGACCGGGGAGCTGTTTTTT. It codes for CASSSETGPVGTGELFF. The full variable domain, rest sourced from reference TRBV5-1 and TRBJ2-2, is KAGVTQTPRYLIKTRGQQVTLSCSPISGHRSVSWYQQTPGQGLQFLFEYFSETQRNKGNFPGRFSGRQFSNSRSEMNVSTLELGDSALYLCASSSETGPVGTGELFFGEGSRLTVL.

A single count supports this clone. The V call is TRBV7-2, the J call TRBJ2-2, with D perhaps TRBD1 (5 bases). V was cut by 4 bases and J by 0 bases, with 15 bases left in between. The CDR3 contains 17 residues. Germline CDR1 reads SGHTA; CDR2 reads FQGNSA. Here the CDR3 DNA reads TGTGCCAGCAGCTCCAGGGTTACGTCGGCGAACACCGGGGAGCTGTTTTTT. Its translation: CASSSRVTSANTGELFF.

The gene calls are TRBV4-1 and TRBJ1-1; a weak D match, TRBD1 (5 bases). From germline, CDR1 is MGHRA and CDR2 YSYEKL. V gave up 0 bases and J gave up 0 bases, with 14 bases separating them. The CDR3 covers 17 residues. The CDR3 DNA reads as TGCGCCAGCAGCCAAGATTTGCGGACGGACATGAACACTGAAGCTTTCTTT. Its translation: CASSQDLRTDMNTEAFF.

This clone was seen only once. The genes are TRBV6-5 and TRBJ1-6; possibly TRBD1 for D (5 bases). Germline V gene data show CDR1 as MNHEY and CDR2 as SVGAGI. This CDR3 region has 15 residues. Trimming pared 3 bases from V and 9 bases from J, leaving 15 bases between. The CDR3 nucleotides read TGTGCCAGCAGTTATTCGGACGGGGGGATTTCACCCCTCCACTTT. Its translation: CASSYSDGGISPLHF.

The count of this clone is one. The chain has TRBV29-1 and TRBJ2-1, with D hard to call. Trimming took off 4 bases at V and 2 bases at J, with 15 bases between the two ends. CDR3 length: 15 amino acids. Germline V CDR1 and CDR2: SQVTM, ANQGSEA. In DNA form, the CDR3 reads TGCAGCGTTGGGGAACATGCTACTACCTACAATGAGCAGTTCTTC. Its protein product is CSVGEHATTYNEQFF.

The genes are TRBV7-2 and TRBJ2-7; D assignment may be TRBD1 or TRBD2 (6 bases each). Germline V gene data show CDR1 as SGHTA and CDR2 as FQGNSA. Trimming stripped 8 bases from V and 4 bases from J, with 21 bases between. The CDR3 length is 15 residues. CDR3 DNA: TGTGCCAGCCGATTAGACAGGTCGGGGGCTTACGAGCAGTACTTC. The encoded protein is CASRLDRSGAYEQYF. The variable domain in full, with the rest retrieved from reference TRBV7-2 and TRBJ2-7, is GAGVSQSPSNKVTEKGKDVELRCDPISGHTALYWYRQSLGQGLEFLIYFQGNSAPDKSGLPSDRFSAERTGGSVSTLTIQRTQQEDSAVYLCASRLDRSGAYEQYFGPGTRLTVT.

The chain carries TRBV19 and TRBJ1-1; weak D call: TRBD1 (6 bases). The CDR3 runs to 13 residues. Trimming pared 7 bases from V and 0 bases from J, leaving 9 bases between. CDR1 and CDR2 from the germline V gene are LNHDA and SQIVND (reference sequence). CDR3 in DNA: TGTGCCAGTATTCGGGGGCTGAACACTGAAGCTTTCTTT. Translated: CASIRGLNTEAFF.

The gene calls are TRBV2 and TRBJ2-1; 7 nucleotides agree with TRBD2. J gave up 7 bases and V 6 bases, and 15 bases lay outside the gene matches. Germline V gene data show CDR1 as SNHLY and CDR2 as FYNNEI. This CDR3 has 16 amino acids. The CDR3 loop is CASSLLTGGSGNEQFF. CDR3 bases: TGTGCCAGCAGCTTACTGACGGGAGGTTCGGGTAATGAGCAGTTCTTC.

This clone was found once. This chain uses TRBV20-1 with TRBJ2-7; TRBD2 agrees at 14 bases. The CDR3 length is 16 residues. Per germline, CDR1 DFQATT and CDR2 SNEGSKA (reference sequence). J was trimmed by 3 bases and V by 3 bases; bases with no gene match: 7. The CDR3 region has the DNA TGCAGTGCTAGTTCCGGACTAGCGGGGGGCTTCTACGAGCAGTACTTC. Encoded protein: CSASSGLAGGFYEQYF.

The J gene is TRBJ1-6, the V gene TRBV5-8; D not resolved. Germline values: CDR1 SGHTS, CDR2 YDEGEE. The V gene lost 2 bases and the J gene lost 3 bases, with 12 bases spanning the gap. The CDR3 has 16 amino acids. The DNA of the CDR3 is TGTGCCAGCAGCTTTGTTCCGACGGGCTATAATTCACCCCTCCACTTT. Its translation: CASSFVPTGYNSPLHF.

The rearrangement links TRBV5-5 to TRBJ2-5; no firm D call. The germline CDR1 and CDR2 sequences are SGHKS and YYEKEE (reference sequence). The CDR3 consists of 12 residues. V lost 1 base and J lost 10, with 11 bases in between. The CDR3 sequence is CASSLTNPHQYF. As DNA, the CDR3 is TGTGCCAGCAGCTTGACTAATCCCCACCAGTACTTC.

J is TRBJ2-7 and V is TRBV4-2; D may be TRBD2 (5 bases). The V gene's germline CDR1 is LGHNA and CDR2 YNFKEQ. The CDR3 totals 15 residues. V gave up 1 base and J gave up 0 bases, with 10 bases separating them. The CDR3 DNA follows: TGTGCCAGCAGCCAAGGAGGACTCCGCTCCTACGAGCAGTACTTC. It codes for CASSQGGLRSYEQYF.

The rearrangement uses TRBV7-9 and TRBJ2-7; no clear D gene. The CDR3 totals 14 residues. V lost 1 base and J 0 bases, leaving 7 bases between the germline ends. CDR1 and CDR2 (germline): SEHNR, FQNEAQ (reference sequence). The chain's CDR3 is CASSLGVGSYEQYF. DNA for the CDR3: TGTGCCAGCAGCTTAGGGGTAGGCTCCTACGAGCAGTACTTC.

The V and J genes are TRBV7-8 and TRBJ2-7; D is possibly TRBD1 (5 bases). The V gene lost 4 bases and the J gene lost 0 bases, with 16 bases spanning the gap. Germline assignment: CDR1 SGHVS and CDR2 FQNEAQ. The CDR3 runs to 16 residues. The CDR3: CASSSGQGTLSYEQYF. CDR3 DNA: TGTGCCAGCAGCTCGGGCCAGGGTACCCTCTCCTACGAGCAGTACTTC.

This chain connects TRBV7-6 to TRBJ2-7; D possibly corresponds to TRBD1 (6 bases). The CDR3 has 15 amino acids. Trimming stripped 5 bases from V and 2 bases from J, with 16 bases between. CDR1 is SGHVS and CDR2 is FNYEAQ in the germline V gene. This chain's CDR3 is CASSRDPDSAYEQYF. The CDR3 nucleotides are TGTGCCAGCAGCCGCGACCCGGACAGCGCCTACGAGCAGTACTTC.

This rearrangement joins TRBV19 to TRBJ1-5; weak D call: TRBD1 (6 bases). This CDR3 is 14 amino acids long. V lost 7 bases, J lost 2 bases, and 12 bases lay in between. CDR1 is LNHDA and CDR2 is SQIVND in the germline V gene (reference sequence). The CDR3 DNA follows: TGTGCCAGTAAGGGGGGCAGGGGCAATCAGCCCCAGCATTTT. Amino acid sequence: CASKGGRGNQPQHF.

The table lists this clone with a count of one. The CDR3: CSVARGNEKLFF. CDR3 DNA: TGCAGCGTTGCCCGGGGAAATGAAAAACTGTTTTTT. The chain has TRBV29-1 and TRBJ1-4; D uncertain. Per the germline V gene, CDR1 is SQVTM and CDR2 is ANQGSEA. This CDR3 has 12 amino acids. V shed 4 bases and J shed 5 bases, with 8 bases lying between them.

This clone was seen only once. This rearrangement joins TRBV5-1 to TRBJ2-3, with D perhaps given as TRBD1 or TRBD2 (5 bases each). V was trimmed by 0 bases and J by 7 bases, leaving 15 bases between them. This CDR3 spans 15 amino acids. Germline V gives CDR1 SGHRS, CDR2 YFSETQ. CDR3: CASSLEGTPRYTQYF. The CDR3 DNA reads TGCGCCAGCAGCTTGGAGGGGACCCCTCGCTATACGCAGTATTTT.

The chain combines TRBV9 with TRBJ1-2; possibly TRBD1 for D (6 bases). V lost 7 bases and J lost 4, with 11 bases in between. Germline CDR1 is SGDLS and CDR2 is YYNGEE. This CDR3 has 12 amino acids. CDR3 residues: CASGGGSYGYTF. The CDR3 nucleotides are TGTGCCAGCGGAGGGGGGTCCTATGGCTACACCTTC.

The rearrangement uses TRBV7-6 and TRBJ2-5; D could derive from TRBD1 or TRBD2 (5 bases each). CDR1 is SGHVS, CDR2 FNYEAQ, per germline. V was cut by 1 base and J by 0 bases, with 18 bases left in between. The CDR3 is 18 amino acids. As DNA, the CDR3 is TGTGCCAGCAGCTTAGAAGTAGGGACGGCCGCCTACCAAGAGACCCAGTACTTC. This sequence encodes CASSLEVGTAAYQETQYF.

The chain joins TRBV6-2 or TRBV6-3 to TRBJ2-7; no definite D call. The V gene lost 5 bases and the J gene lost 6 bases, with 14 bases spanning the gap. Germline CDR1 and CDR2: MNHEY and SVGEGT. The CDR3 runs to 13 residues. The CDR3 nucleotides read TGTGCCAGCAGTCCCCCACTCCTCCTCGAGCAGTACTTC. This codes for CASSPPLLLEQYF.

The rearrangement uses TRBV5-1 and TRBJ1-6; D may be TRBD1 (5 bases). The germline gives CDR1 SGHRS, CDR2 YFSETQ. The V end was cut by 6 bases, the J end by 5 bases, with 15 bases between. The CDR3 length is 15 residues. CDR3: CASKRDWGDNSPLHF. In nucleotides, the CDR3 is TGCGCCAGCAAGAGAGATTGGGGGGATAATTCACCCCTCCACTTT.

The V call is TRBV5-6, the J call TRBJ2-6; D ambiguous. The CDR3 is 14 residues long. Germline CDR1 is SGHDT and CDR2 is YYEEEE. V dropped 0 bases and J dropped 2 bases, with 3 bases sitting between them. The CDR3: CASSLGAGANVLTF. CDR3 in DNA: TGTGCCAGCAGCTTGGGAGCTGGGGCCAACGTCCTGACTTTC.

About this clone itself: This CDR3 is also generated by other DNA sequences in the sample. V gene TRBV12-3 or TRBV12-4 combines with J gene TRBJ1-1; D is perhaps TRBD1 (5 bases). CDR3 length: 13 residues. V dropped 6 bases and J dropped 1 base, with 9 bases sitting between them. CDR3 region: CASSFTGNTEAFF. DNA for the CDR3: TGTGCCAGCAGCTTCACAGGGAACACTGAAGCTTTCTTT.

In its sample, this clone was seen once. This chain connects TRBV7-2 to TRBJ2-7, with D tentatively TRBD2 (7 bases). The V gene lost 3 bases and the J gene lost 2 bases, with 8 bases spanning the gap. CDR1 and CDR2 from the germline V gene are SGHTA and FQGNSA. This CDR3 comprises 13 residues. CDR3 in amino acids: CASSFGGPYEQYF. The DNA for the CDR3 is TGTGCCAGCAGCTTCGGGGGGCCCTACGAGCAGTACTTC. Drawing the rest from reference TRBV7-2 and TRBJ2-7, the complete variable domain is GAGVSQSPSNKVTEKGKDVELRCDPISGHTALYWYRQSLGQGLEFLIYFQGNSAPDKSGLPSDRFSAERTGGSVSTLTIQRTQQEDSAVYLCASSFGGPYEQYFGPGTRLTVT.

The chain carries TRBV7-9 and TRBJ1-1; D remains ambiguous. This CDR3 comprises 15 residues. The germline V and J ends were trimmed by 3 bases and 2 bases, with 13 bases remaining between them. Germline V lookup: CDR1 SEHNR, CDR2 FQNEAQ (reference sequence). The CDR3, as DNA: TGTGCCAGCAGCTTTAATCTATTTGAAAACACTGAAGCTTTCTTT. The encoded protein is CASSFNLFENTEAFF.

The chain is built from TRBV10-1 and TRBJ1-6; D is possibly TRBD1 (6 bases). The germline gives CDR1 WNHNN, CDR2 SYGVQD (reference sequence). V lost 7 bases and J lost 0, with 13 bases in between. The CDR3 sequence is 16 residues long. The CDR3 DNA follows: TGCGCCAGCACTGGACAGTCGAGCTCCTATAATTCACCCCTCCACTTT. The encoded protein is CASTGQSSSYNSPLHF.

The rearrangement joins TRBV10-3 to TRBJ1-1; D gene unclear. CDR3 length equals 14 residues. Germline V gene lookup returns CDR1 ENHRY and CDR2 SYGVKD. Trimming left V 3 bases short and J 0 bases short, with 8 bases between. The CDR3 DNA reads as TGTGCCATCAGTGATCGGCAGGTGAACACTGAAGCTTTCTTT. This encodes CAISDRQVNTEAFF.

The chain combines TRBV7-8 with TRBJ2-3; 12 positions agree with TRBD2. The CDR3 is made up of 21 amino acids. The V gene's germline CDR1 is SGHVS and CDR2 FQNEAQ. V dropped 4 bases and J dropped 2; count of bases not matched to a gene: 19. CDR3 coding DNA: TGTGCCAGCAGCTCCGCACCCCAGGGCCCTACTAGCGGGAGGATCACAGATACGCAGTATTTT. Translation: CASSSAPQGPTSGRITDTQYF.

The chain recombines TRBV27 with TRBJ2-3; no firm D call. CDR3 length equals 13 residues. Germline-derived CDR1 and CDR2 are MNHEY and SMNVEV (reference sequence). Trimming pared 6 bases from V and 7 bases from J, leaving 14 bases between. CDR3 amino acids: CASSSFVPNTQYF. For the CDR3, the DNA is TGTGCCAGCAGCTCATTTGTCCCAAATACGCAGTATTTT.